The clone carrying this T cell receptor beta chain has more than one count but fewer than ten. Its antigen is unidentified. This specimen belongs to a study of human T cells and chemical hapten exposure. Study-wide background: Investigators sensitized roughly 2 cm by roughly 2 cm of upper inner arm skin with 2% DPC. Across samples, TCR yields varied, mostly owing to small differences in pooled library volumes. General study points: It should be noted that donors had alopecia, so their immune response may differ from healthy people's.

TCRdb recomputed calls from the RACE reads with MiXCR, one row per CDR3 protein. The table includes about 160,000 distinct CDR3 sequences, roughly a quarter detected once. Time point: patch test 3, about 24 weeks after DPC sensitization. Stated treatment: therapeutic diphenylcyclopropenone sensitization with weekly scalp DPC. Between the trimmed V and J ends, which lost 1 base and 3 bases, there was a span of 3 bases. The length of the CDR3 is 13 residues. Germline V gene lookup returns CDR1 KGHDR and CDR2 SFDVKD. The source was whole blood, collected in connection with sensitization to the hapten diphenylcyclopropenone (DPC). The chain carries TRBV24-1 and TRBJ1-5; the D is unclear. This clonotype originated in a woman between 18 and 30 years old with alopecia areata. Some clones in this sample may be carry-over from other donors' samples. The CDR3 sequence is CATSDFPNQPQHF. CDR3 DNA: TGTGCCACCAGTGATTTCCCCAATCAGCCCCAGCATTTT.